This T cell receptor (beta chain) was identified during a study of blood T cell repertoires in COVID-19. The data were produced by immunoSEQ multiplex PCR, yet TCRdb's version contains in-frame clones alone and is incomplete. Of over 55,000 clones in the sample, roughly 80% were seen once. The sequence was obtained from a woman aged 55-69 years with acute or convalescent COVID-19. The sequenced sample was peripheral blood.

CDR3 amino acids: CASSNPGMRGYTF. The CDR3 DNA follows: TGTGCCAGCTCAAACCCAGGGATGCGGGGCTACACCTTC. The rearrangement joins TRBV18 to TRBJ1-2; a weak D match, TRBD1 (5 bases). Trimming removed 5 bases at V and 8 bases at J, with 15 bases between. CDR1 is KGHSH and CDR2 is LQKENI in the germline V gene. The CDR3 spans 13 residues.